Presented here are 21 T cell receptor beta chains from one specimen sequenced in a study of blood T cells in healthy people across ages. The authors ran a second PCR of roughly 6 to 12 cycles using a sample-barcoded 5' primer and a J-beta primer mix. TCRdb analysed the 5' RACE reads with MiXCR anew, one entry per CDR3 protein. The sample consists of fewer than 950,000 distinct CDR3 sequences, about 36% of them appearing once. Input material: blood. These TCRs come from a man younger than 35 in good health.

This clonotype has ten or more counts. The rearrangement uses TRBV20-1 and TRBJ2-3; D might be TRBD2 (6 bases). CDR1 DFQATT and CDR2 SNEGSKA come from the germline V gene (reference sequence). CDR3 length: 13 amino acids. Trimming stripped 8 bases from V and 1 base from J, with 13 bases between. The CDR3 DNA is TGCAGTCCAAGGTCTAGCGGCACAGATACGCAGTATTTT. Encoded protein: CSPRSSGTDTQYF.

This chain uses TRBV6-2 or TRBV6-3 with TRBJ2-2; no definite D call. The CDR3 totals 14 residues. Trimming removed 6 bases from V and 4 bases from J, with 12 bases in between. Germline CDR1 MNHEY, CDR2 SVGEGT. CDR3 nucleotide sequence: TGTGCCAGCAGCGAGCCTTCCCTCACCGGGGAGCTGTTTTTT. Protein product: CASSEPSLTGELFF.

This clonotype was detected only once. CDR3 bases: TGCGCCAGCAGCGTAACGACAGACACTGAAGCTTTCTTT. This encodes CASSVTTDTEAFF. This chain uses TRBV5-1 with TRBJ1-1, with a possible D match to TRBD1 (5 bases). Germline assignment: CDR1 SGHRS and CDR2 YFSETQ. There are 13 residues in the CDR3. V was clipped by 4 bases and J by 3 bases, with 10 bases between them.

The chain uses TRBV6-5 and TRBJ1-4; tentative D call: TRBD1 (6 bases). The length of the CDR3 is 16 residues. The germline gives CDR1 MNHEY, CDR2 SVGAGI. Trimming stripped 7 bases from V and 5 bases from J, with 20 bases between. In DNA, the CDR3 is TGTGCCAGCAAACCGGGAAGGACAGAAGCCAATGAAAAACTGTTTTTT. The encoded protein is CASKPGRTEANEKLFF.

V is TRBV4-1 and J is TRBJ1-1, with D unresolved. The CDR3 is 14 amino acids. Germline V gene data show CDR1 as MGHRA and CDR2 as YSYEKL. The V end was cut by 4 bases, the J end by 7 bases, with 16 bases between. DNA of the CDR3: TGCGCCAGCAGCCCCACGGCGGGGTACGGTGAAGCTTTCTTT. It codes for CASSPTAGYGEAFF.

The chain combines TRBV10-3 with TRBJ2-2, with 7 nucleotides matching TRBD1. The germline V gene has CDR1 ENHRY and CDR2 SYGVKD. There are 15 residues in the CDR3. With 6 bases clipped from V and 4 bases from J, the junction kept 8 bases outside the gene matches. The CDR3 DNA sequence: TGTGCCATCAGGGCAGGGGGATCTATCACCGGGGAGCTGTTTTTT. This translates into CAIRAGGSITGELFF.

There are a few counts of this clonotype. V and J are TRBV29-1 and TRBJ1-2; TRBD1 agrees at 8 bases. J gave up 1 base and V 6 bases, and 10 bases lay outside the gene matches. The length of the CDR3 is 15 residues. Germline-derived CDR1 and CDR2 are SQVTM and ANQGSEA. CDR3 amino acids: CSVQKGTGGNYGYTF. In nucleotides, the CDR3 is TGCAGCGTCCAGAAAGGGACAGGCGGTAACTATGGCTACACCTTC.

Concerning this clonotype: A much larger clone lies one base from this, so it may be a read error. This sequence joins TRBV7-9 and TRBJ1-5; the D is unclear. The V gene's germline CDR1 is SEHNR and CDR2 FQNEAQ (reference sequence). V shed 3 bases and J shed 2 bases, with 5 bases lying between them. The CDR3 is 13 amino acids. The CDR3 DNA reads TGTGCCAGCAGCTTCTGGGGCAATCAGCCCCAGCATTTT. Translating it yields CASSFWGNQPQHF.

The CDR3 loop reads CSARDAGGKVAGELFF. The CDR3 nucleotides read TGCAGTGCTAGAGACGCAGGGGGGAAAGTAGCCGGGGAGCTGTTTTTT. This chain joins TRBV20-1 and TRBJ2-2; D is possibly TRBD1 (7 bases). The CDR3 consists of 16 residues. The germline V and J ends were trimmed by 0 bases and 6 bases, with 17 bases remaining between them. Germline CDR1 reads DFQATT; CDR2 reads SNEGSKA (reference sequence).

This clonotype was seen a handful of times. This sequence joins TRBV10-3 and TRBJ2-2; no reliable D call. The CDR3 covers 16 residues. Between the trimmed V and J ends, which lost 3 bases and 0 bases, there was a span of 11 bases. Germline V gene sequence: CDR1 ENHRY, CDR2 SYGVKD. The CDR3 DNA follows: TGTGCCATCAGTGATCGCTTAGATACGAACACCGGGGAGCTGTTTTTT. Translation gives CAISDRLDTNTGELFF.

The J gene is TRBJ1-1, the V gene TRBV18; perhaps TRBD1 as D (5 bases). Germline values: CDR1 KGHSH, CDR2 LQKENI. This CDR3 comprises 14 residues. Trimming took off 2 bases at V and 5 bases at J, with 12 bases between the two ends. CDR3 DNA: TGTGCCAGCTCACCAGACACTTCAGGGACTGAAGCTTTCTTT. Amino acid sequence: CASSPDTSGTEAFF.

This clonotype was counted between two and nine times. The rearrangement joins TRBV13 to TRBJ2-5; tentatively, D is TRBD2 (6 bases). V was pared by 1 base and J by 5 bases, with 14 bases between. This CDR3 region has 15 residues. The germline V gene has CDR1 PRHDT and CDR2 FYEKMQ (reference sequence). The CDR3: CASSLVREIRETQYF. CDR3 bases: TGTGCCAGCAGCTTAGTACGGGAGATCCGGGAGACCCAGTACTTC.

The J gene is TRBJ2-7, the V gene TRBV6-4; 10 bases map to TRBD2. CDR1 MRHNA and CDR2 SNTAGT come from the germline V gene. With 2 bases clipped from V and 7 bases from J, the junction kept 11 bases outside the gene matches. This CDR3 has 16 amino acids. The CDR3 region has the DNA TGTGCCAGCAGTGACCTTCCAGCGGGAGGGCGGGGTGAGCAGTACTTC. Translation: CASSDLPAGGRGEQYF.

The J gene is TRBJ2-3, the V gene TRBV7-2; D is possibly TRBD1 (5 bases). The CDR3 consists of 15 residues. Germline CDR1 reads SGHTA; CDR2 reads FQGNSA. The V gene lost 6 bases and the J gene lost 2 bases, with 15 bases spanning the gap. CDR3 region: CASSLEKGNTDTQYF. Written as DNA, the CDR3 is TGTGCCAGCAGTTTGGAGAAGGGGAACACAGATACGCAGTATTTT.

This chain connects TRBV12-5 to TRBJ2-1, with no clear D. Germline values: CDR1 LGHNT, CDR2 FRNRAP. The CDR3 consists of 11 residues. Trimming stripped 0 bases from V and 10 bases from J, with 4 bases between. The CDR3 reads CASGLVGEQFF. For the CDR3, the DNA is TGTGCTAGTGGTTTGGTAGGGGAGCAGTTCTTC.

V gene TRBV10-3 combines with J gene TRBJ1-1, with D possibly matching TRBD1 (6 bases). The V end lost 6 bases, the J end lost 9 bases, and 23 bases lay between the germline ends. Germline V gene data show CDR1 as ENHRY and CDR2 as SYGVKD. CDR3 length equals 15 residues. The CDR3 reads CAIRDPVGGDSKAFF. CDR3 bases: TGTGCCATCAGAGATCCAGTGGGGGGCGATTCGAAAGCTTTCTTT.

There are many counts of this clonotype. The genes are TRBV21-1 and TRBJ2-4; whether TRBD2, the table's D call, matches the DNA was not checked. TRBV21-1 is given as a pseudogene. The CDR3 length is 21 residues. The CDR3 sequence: CASSKVGPDRRSLLAKNIQYF. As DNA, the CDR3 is TGTGCCAGCAGCAAAGTTGGGCCAGACCGACGATCTTTACTAGCCAAAAACATTCAGTACTTC.

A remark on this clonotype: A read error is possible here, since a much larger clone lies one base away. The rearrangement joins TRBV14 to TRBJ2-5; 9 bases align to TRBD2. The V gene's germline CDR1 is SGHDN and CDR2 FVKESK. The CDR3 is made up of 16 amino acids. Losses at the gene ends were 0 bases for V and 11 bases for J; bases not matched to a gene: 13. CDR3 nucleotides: TGTGCCAGCAGCCAAGAGGCGGGGGGGCGTCGGAATGAGCAGTACTTC. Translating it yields CASSQEAGGRRNEQYF.

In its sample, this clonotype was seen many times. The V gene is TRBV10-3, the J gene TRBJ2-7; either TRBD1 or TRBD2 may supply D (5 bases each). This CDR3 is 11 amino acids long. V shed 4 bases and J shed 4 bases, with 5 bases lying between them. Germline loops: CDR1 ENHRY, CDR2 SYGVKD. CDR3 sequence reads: CAISGGYEQYF. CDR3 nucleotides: TGTGCCATCAGTGGGGGGTACGAGCAGTACTTC.

The CDR3 DNA is TGTGCCAGCAGTTACTCCCCAGGGACTAGCGGAGATAGCACAGATACGCAGTATTTT. It translates to CASSYSPGTSGDSTDTQYF. The chain carries TRBV6-2 or TRBV6-3 and TRBJ2-3; 11 bases match TRBD2. CDR3 length: 19 residues. The ends lost 0 bases at V and 0 bases at J; junction bases unmatched: 8. The germline CDR1 and CDR2 sequences are MNHEY and SVGEGT.

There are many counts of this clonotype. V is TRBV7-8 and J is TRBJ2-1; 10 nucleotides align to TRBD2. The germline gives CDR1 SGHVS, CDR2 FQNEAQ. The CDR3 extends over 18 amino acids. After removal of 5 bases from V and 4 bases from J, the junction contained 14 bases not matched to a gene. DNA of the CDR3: TGTGCCAGCAGCCTAGGGATCAGCGGGGGGGCCTATTACAATGAGCAGTTCTTC. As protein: CASSLGISGGAYYNEQFF. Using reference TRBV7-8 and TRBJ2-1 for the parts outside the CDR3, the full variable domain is GAGVSQSPRYKVAKRGQDVALRCDPISGHVSLFWYQQALGQGPEFLTYFQNEAQLDKSGLPSDRFFAERPEGSVSTLKIQRTQQEDSAVYLCASSLGISGGAYYNEQFFGPGTRLTVL.